Described below is a single TCR beta chain sequence and its context. This clone was counted only a few times. The antigen this receptor binds is unknown. Base quality data are lacking; no much larger clone is found one base away. This sample was taken from a study of blood T cell repertoires in COVID-19 (dated by TCRdb to 2020 to 2022). Concerning the study at large: Collaborator samples came from the United States, Italy and Spain and covered acute and convalescent phases of COVID-19. The material from the prospective study consisted of cDNA or gDNA derived from T cells, B-cell-depleted T cells, or PBMCs. The dataset comprised deeply sampled blood TCRbeta repertoires from subjects exposed to, actively infected with, or recovered from COVID-19. The repertoires were made available in a free public database intended to serve as a resource for research on the immune response to SARS-CoV-2. Samples came from the ongoing ImmuneRACE study (first 160 participants) plus 1,254 subjects from 6 global collaborators. A de-identified subject ID, COVID-19 status, age in years and sex were almost always included in the sample metadata. Where available, HLA class I and class II types were taken from metadata supplied by the sample provider and were not determined by assay-based typing.

The cysteine opens and the phenylalanine closes a CDR3 of 16 amino acids. The retained sequence is limited to the CDR3, 48 bases, with the frame set at the first base. CDR1 and CDR2 are read off the germline V gene (reference sequence) as SGHNT and YYREEE. V is shortened by 4 bases, J by 0 bases, and the region joining them spans 17 bases. TCRbeta CDR3 regions were amplified from genomic DNA by means of the immunoSEQ Assay, a bias-controlled multiplex PCR. Concerning the study's data processing: The number of nucleated cells in each sample was estimated from the amplification of reference gene primers within the assay. To quantify the absolute abundance of each unique TCRbeta CDR3 rearrangement, sequence reads were collapsed and filtered. For each sample, productive Simpson clonality was calculated as the square root of Simpson's diversity index across productive rearrangements. Drawn from immuneACCESS, this table holds only the in-frame rearrangements with V and J called that TCRdb kept. Clones are partly lost; checked studies trace under half to an unresolved V gene and leave the rest unexplained. From that table come the V and J calls and clone size; the DNA was used to work out D and trimming. In all, the sample holds roughly 120,000 clones, and approximately 79% of those were seen once. Clones ranked in the top ten supply 2% to 3% of the sample.

Collaborating institutions collected whole blood in K2EDTA tubes following their own protocols. For TCRbeta analysis, collaborator samples were shipped as frozen whole blood, as isolated PBMCs, or as DNA extracted from either sample type. The research as a whole found: The quantity of clinical and demographic metadata differed by source and by participant and was supplied without curation.

Recombination connected TRBV5-4 to TRBJ2-7; the D gene cannot be named for sure. The receptor was derived from a man aged 50 or older with acute or convalescent COVID-19. Sequencing used peripheral blood. The CDR3 in this case is CASSLPYSSGSYEQYF. The DNA reads TGTGCCAGCAGCCTACCATACAGTTCTGGCTCCTACGAGCAGTACTTC.